This T cell receptor beta chain was obtained from a study of cytomegalovirus exposure and HLA in healthy donors. The wider study: The Caucasian-associated ancestry cluster contained more than 75% of the 398 genotyped donors.

Primers: 60 Vbeta forward and 13 Jbeta reverse. Some clones are missing from TCRdb's copy, which holds only in-frame ones; the method was immunoSEQ multiplex PCR. In the table there are about 160,000 clones, roughly 85% of which are singletons. Worth noting for this clone: Its specificity is not known.

The CDR3 has 16 residues. The donors gave bone marrow, and they were healthy. Study-level points and caveats: The study put 160 or so TCR beta chains on its list as cytomegalovirus-associated. According to a later analysis, most TCR beta chains associated with CMV appeared HLA-restricted.

The chain is built from TRBV21-1 and TRBJ2-2; the table's TRBD2 call for D was not verified on the DNA. TRBV21-1 is annotated as a pseudogene. Sequencing was done on a sample of PBMCs. The sequence derives from a man aged 40-49 years in good health and CMV-seronegative. CDR3 residues: CASSKDRGRGGEELFF. The CDR3 DNA follows: TGTGCCAGCAGCAAAGATAGAGGGCGGGGTGGGGAGGAGCTGTTTTTT.